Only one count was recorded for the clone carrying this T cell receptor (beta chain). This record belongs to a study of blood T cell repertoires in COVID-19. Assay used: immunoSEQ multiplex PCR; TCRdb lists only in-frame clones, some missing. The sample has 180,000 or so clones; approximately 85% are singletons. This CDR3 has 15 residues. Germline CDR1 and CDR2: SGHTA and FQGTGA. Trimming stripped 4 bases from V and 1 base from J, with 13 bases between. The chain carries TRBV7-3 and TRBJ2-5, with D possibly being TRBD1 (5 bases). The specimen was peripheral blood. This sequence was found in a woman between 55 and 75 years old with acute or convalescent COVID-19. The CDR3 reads CASSSAGRSQETQYF. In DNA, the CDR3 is TGTGCCAGCAGCTCCGCAGGGCGGTCCCAAGAGACCCAGTACTTC.